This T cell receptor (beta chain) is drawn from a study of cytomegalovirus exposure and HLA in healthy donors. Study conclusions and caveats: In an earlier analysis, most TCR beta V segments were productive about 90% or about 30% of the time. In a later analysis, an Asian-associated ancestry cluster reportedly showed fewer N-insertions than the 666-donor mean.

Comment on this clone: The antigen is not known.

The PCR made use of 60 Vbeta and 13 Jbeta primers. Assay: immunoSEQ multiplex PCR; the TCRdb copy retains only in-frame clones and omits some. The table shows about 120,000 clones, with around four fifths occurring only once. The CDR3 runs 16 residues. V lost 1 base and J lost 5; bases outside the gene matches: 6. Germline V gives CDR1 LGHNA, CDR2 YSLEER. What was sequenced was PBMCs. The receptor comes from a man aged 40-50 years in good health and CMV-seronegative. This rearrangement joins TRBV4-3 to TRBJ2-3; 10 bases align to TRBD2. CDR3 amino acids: CASSQGSGGGRDTQYF. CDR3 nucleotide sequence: TGCGCCAGCAGCCAAGGGAGCGGGGGGGGCAGAGATACGCAGTATTTT.